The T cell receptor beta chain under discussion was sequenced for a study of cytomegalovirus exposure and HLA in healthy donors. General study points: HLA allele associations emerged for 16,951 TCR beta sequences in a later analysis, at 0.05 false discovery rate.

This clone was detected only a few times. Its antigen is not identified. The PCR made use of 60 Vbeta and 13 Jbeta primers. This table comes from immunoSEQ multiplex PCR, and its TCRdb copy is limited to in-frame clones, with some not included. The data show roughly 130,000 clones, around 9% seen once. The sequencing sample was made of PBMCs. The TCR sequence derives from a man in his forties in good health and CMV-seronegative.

In nucleotides, the CDR3 is TGCGCCAGCAGCCCCCTCACTGAATCCACAGATACGCAGTATTTT. This gives the protein CASSPLTESTDTQYF. The V gene is TRBV5-1, the J gene TRBJ2-3; D unclear. The CDR3 is 15 amino acids. The germline V gene encodes CDR1 SGHRS and CDR2 YFSETQ. V lost 4 bases, J lost 2 bases, and 14 bases lay in between.